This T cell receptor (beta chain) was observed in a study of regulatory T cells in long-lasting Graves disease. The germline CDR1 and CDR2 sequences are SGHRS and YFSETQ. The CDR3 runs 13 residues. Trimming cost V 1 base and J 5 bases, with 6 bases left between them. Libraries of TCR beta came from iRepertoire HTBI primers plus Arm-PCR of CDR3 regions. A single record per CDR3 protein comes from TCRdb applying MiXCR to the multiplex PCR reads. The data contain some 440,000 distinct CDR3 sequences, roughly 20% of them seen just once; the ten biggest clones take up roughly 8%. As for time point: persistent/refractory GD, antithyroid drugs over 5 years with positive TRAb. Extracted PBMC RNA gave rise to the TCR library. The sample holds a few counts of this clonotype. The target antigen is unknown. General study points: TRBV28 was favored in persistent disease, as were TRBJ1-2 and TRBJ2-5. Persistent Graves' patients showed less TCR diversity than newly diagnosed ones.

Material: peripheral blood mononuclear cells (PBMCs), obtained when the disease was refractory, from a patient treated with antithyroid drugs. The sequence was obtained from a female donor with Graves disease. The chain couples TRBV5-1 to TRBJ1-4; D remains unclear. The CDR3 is CASSLQLNEKLFF. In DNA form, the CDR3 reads TGCGCCAGCAGCTTGCAACTGAATGAAAAACTGTTTTTT.